This TCR beta chain was sequenced during a study of cytomegalovirus exposure and HLA in healthy donors. J lost 2 bases, V lost 1 base, and 10 bases had no gene match. This CDR3 spans 17 amino acids. Germline CDR1 reads SQVTM; CDR2 reads ANQGSEA. Researchers ran the PCR with 60 Vbeta and 13 Jbeta primers. The assay was immunoSEQ multiplex PCR, and TCRdb's table has in-frame clones only and misses some. The repertoire holds about 200,000 clones, with 79% as singletons. Study findings and constraints: In a later analysis, parvovirus B19, influenza, CMV and Epstein-Barr virus appeared linked to several top co-occurrence clusters. Later work associated over 15,000 TCR beta sequences with HLA alleles at 0.05 false discovery rate. Later work found most CMV-associated TCR beta chains apparently HLA-restricted.

To note about this clone: Its antigen is not identified.

The rearrangement joins TRBV29-1 to TRBJ2-1; TRBD1 aligns across 8 bases. Material for sequencing was PBMCs. This receptor was taken from a male donor in good health and CMV-seropositive. CDR3 DNA sequence: TGCAGCGTTGAAGGTCAACAGGGGGTTTTAACCTACAATGAGCAGTTCTTC. It translates to CSVEGQQGVLTYNEQFF.